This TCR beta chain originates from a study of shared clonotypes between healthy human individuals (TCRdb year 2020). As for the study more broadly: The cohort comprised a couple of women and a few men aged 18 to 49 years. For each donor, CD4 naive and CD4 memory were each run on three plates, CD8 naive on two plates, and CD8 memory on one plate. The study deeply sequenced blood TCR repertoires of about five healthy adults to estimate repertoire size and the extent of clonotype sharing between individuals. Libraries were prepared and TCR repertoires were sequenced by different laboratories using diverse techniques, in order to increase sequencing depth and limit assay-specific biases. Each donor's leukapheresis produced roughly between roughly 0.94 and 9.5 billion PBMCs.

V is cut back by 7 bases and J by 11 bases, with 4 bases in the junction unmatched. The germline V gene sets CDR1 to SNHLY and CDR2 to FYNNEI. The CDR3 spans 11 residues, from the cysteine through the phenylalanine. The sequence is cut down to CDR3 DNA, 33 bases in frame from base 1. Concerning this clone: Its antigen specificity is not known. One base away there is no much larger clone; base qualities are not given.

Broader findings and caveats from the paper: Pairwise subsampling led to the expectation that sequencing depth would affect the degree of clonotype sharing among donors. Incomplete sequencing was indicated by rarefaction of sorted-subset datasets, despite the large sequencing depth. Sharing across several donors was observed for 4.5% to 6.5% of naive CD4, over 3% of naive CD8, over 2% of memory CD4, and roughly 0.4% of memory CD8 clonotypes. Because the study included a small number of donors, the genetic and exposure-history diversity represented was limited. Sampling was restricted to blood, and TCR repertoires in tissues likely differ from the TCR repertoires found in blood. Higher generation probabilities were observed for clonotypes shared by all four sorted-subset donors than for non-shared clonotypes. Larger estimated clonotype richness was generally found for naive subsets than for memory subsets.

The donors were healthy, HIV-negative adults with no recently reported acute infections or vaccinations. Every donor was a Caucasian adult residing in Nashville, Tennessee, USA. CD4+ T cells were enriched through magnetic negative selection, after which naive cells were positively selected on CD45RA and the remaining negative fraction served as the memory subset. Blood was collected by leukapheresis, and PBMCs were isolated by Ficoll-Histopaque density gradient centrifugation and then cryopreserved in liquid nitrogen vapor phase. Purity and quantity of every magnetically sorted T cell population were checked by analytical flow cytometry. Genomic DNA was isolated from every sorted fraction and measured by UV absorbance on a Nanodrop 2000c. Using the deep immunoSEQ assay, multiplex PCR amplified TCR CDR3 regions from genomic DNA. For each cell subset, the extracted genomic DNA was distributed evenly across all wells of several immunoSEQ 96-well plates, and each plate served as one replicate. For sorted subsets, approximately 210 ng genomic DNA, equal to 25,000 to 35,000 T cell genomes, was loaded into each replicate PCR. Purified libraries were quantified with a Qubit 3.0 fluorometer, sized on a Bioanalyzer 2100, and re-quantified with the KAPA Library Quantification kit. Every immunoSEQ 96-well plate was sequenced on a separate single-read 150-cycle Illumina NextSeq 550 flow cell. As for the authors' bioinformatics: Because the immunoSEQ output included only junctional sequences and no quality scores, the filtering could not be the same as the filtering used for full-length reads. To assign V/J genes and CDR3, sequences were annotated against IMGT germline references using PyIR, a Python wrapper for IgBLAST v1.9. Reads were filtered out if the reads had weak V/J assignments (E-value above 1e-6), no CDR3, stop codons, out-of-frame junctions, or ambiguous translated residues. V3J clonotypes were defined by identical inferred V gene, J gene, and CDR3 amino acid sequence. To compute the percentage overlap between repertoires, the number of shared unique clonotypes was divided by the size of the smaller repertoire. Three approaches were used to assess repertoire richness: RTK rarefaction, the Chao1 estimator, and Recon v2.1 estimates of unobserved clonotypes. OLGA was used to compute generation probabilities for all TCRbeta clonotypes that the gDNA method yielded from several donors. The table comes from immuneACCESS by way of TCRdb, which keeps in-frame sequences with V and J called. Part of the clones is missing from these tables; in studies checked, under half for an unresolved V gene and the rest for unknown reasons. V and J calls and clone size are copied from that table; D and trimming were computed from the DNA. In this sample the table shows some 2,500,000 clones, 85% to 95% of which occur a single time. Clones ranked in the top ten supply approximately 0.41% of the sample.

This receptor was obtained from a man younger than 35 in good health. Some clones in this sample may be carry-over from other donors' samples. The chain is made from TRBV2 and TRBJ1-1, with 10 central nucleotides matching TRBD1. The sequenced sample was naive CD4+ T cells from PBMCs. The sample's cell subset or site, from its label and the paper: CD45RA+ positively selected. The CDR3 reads CASTQDRGAFF. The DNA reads TGTGCCAGCACTCAGGACAGGGGGGCTTTCTTT.